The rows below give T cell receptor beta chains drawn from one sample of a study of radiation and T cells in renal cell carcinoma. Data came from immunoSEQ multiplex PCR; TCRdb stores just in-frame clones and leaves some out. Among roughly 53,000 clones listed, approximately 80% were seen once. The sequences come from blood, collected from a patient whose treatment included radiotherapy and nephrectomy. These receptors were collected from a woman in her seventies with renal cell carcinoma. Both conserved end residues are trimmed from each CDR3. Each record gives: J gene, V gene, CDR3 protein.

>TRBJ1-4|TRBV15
ATSRDKGPEKLF
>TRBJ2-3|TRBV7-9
ASSLRGGAGTDTQY
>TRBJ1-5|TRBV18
ASSPRTANSNQPQH
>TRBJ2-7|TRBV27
ATDPFKAAEGAIYEQY
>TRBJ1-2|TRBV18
ASSPTGGYGYT
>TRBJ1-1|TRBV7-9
ASSFGQSVNTEAF
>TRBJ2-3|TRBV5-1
ASTLSGGRDTQY
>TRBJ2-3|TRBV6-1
ASSVGGSTDTQY
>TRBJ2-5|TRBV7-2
ASSLAAGQETQY
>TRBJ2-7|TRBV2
ASSERIRDEQY
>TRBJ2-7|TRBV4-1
ASSPAVLGQQY
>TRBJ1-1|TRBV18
ASSPIVDTEAF
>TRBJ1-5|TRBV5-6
ASSLGVAGGSPQH
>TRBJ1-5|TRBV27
ASSSNPGQPQH
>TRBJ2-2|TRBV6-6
ASTLNTADTGELF
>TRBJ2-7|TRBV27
ANPLNYEQY
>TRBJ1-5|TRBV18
ASSPAGQGSNQPQH
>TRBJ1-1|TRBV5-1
ASSLADINTEAF
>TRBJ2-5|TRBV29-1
SVEDQGKPETQY
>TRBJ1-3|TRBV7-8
ASSLARVDLWRNTIY
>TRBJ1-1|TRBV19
ASSPSWTANTEAF
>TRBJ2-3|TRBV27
ASSLDRADTQY
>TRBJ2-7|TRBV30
AWSASSYEQY
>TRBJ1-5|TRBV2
ASCETDSNQPQH
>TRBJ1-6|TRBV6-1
ASTWTGDYNSPLH
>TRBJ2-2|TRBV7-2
ASSPRLTGELF
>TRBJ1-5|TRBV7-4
ASSSLYWDRGNQPQH
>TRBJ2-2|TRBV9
ASSTREGWGAYTGELF
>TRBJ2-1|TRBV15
ATSRDHPGVGSEQF
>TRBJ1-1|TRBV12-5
ASGLVLSVMAGEAF
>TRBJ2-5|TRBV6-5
AAGARTSPAETQY
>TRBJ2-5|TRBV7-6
ASSLVAGVETQY
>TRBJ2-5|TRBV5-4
ASSFNTGETQY
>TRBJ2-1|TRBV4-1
ASSQQTVPRYNEQF
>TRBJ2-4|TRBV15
ATSREPSAKNIQY
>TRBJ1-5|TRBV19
ASTDLGQDYRPQH
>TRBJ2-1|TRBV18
ASSPRREYNEQF
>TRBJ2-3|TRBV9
ASSVVPAGNTDTQY
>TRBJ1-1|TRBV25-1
ASKASGGNTEAF
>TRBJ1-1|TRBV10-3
AIRGQESPNTEAF